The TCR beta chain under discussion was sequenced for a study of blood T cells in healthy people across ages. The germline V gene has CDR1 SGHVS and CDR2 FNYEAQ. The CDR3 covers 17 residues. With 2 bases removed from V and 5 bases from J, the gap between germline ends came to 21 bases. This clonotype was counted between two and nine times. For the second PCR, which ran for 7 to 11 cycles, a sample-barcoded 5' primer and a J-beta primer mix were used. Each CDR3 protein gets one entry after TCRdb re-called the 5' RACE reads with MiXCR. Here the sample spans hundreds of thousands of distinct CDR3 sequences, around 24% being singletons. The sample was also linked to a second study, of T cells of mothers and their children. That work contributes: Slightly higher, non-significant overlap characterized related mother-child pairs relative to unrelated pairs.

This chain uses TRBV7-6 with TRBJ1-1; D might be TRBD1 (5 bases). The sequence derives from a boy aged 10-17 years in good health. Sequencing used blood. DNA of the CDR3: TGTGCCAGCAGCTTATCTGGGGGGAGGAGCGGTAGGACTGAAGCTTTCTTT. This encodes CASSLSGGRSGRTEAFF. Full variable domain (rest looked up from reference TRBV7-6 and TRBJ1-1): GAGVSQSPRYKVTKRGQDVALRCDPISGHVSLYWYRQALGQGPEFLTYFNYEAQQDKSGLPNDRFSAERPEGSISTLTIQRTEQRDSAMYRCASSLSGGRSGRTEAFFGQGTRLTVV.